This passage covers 5 T cell receptor beta chains from one sample sequenced in a study of cytomegalovirus exposure and HLA in healthy donors. PCR primers comprised 60 Vbeta and 13 Jbeta primers. Sequencing used immunoSEQ multiplex PCR; TCRdb keeps in-frame clones, though not all of them. The data hold over 100,000 clones, with about two thirds observed a single time. Material for sequencing was PBMCs. Source of these receptors: a woman in her thirties or forties in good health and CMV-seronegative.

The gene calls are TRBV4-3 and TRBJ2-3; the match to TRBD2 covers 12 bases. The CDR3 is 16 residues long. Germline V gene lookup returns CDR1 LGHNA and CDR2 YSLEER. Unmatched junction bases numbered 5, after V lost 0 bases and J lost 7 bases. CDR3 loop: CASSQDYTSGRYTQYF. CDR3 nucleotide sequence: TGCGCCAGCAGCCAAGATTACACTAGCGGGAGGTATACGCAGTATTTT.

The chain uses TRBV4-3 and TRBJ1-5, with 8 bases lining up with TRBD1. The CDR3 runs 15 residues. Looked up from germline, CDR1 is LGHNA and CDR2 is YSLEER. Germline trimming cut 3 bases from V and 6 bases from J; bases unmatched to any gene: 7. CDR3 protein: CASSHKTGGGQPQHF. CDR3 in DNA: TGCGCCAGCAGCCATAAAACAGGGGGAGGTCAGCCCCAGCATTTT.

This clone showed up just a few times. This rearrangement joins TRBV29-1 to TRBJ2-7; a possible D gene is TRBD1 (6 bases). The V and J ends lost 7 bases and 6 bases respectively, with 16 bases between them. This CDR3 region has 12 residues. Germline V gene lookup returns CDR1 SQVTM and CDR2 ANQGSEA. CDR3 residues: CSARGQGGEQYF. The CDR3 nucleotides are TGCAGCGCGCGAGGACAAGGGGGCGAGCAGTACTTC.

This clone has a handful of counts. The chain recombines TRBV7-3 with TRBJ2-1, with D perhaps matching TRBD2 (6 bases). CDR1 SGHTA and CDR2 FQGTGA come from the germline V gene. The CDR3 extends over 16 amino acids. Deletions cut 5 bases from V and 0 bases from J, with 14 bases between. The CDR3 is CASSVEGPVSYNEQFF. The DNA for the CDR3 is TGTGCCAGCAGCGTGGAGGGGCCTGTCTCCTACAATGAGCAGTTCTTC.

The chain combines TRBV28 with TRBJ1-1; no clear D gene. The CDR3 consists of 12 residues. Germline V gene data show CDR1 as MDHEN and CDR2 as SYDVKM. Trimming took 2 bases from V and 1 from J, leaving 2 bases between them. CDR3 sequence (DNA): TGTGCCAGCAGTTTACAGAACACTGAAGCTTTCTTT. This gives the protein CASSLQNTEAFF.